Following are 31 T cell receptor beta chains from one sample sequenced in a study of CD8 T cells in ankylosing spondylitis. Regarding the study as a whole: Ankylosing spondylitis blood appeared to be characterized by a TCR beta motif of under 10 highly homologous variants.

Each CDR3 protein is one row after TCRdb ran MiXCR on the 5' RACE reads. Seen here are some 840,000 distinct CDR3 sequences, about 11% observed once, and the top ten hold about 0.5%. No antigen has been identified for these receptors. Sequencing input: blood, either unsorted or a sorted T cell fraction (not recorded which). The receptors shown here come from a male donor with ankylosing spondylitis.

The table lists this clonotype with a few counts. The chain carries TRBV20-1 and TRBJ1-2; D gene ambiguous. The ends were cut back, 2 bases at V and 0 bases at J, with 10 bases in the middle. The germline CDR1 and CDR2 sequences are DFQATT and SNEGSKA (reference sequence). This CDR3 spans 14 amino acids. CDR3 DNA sequence: TGCAGTGCTAGATCACAGCTCACTAACTATGGCTACACCTTC. It yields the protein CSARSQLTNYGYTF.

CDR3 residues: CASSLSGGWSYF. The CDR3 DNA is TGTGCCAGCAGCTTAAGCGGGGGGTGGTCCTACTTC. The rearrangement joins TRBV7-9 to TRBJ2-7, with 9 bases aligning to TRBD2. Losses at the gene ends were 2 bases for V and 13 bases for J; bases not matched to a gene: 6. Germline loops: CDR1 SEHNR, CDR2 FQNEAQ (reference sequence). This CDR3 has 12 residues.

The V gene is TRBV18, the J gene TRBJ1-3; D call uncertain. Germline V CDR1 and CDR2: KGHSH, LQKENI. V dropped 2 bases and J dropped 2 bases, with 16 bases sitting between them. This CDR3 has 17 amino acids. CDR3 coding DNA: TGTGCCAGCTCACCAGTTATCCCGACATTGCCTGGAAACACCATATATTTT. Its protein is CASSPVIPTLPGNTIYF.

This clonotype was observed a handful of times. V usage is TRBV12-3 or TRBV12-4 and J usage is TRBJ1-1, with a tentative D call TRBD1 (5 bases). V shed 3 bases and J shed 3 bases, with 8 bases lying between them. There are 13 residues in the CDR3. The CDR3 reads CASSLGQHTEAFF. CDR3 coding DNA: TGTGCCAGCAGTTTGGGGCAGCACACTGAAGCTTTCTTT.

This clonotype was detected a few times. The rearrangement uses TRBV20-1 and TRBJ2-7; 9 positions agree with TRBD2. The junction had 13 bases not matched to a gene; V was cut back by 3 bases and J by 7 bases. CDR1 and CDR2 (germline): DFQATT, SNEGSKA (reference sequence). There are 15 residues in the CDR3. The CDR3 protein is CSASPPSGRTGEQYF. The CDR3 DNA reads TGCAGTGCTAGCCCCCCCAGCGGGAGGACGGGGGAGCAGTACTTC.

This clonotype was recorded many times. The rearrangement links TRBV12-3 or TRBV12-4 to TRBJ1-6; D is possibly TRBD1 (6 bases). V was clipped by 4 bases and J by 14 bases, with 24 bases between them. This CDR3 contains 16 residues. The CDR3 loop reads CASSSTHGTLIRALHF. The CDR3 bases are TGTGCCAGCAGTTCCACTCACGGGACACTCATTAGGGCCCTCCACTTT.

Only a few counts were recorded for this clonotype. The chain has TRBV7-2 and TRBJ2-7, with 9 bases identical to TRBD2. The CDR3 has 15 amino acids. Germline V gene sequence: CDR1 SGHTA, CDR2 FQGNSA. V lost 2 bases, J lost 7 bases, and 9 bases stayed unmatched. The CDR3 is CASSLISGGRGEQYF. The DNA for the CDR3 is TGTGCCAGCAGCTTAATCAGCGGGGGGCGAGGAGAGCAGTACTTC.

The rearrangement joins TRBV29-1 to TRBJ1-1; possibly TRBD1 for D (5 bases). The CDR3 is 14 residues long. Germline assignment: CDR1 SQVTM and CDR2 ANQGSEA. With 6 bases removed from V and 1 base from J, the gap between germline ends came to 15 bases. The CDR3 nucleotides read TGCAGCGTGAAAGGGTTGGGGGAGAACACTGAAGCTTTCTTT. Amino acids: CSVKGLGENTEAFF.

The CDR3: CASSEERVFSGANVLTF. The CDR3 nucleotides read TGTGCCAGCAGTGAAGAGAGGGTATTCAGTGGGGCCAACGTCCTGACTTTC. The chain carries TRBV2 and TRBJ2-6; D is possibly TRBD2 (5 bases). Trimming left V 1 base short and J 3 bases short, with 13 bases between. This CDR3 contains 17 residues. Germline V gene sequence: CDR1 SNHLY, CDR2 FYNNEI.

The chain employs TRBV20-1 and TRBJ2-2, with no clear D. Germline CDR1 reads DFQATT; CDR2 reads SNEGSKA (reference sequence). The CDR3 totals 13 residues. Trimming shortened V by 1 base and J by 5 bases, and 8 bases separated the two germline ends. DNA for the CDR3: TGCAGTGCTAGAGCGACTGGGACCGGGGAGCTGTTTTTT. It translates to CSARATGTGELFF.

This clonotype was seen many times. The rearrangement joins TRBV29-1 to TRBJ1-2; D gene unclear. The CDR3 loop spans 13 amino acids. V shed 7 bases and J shed 8 bases, with 20 bases lying between them. The germline V gene has CDR1 SQVTM and CDR2 ANQGSEA. This CDR3 is CSAVTPLSRGYTF. The DNA for the CDR3 is TGCAGCGCTGTAACTCCTCTTTCGCGGGGCTACACCTTC.

This clonotype was counted at least ten times. This chain links TRBV12-3 or TRBV12-4 with TRBJ1-1; the D is unclear. V was trimmed by 7 bases and J by 0 bases, leaving 9 bases between them. The CDR3 spans 13 residues. The DNA for the CDR3 is TGTGCCAGCACCCTTAGGTTGAACACTGAAGCTTTCTTT. Translating gives CASTLRLNTEAFF.

This clonotype was observed many times. The chain uses TRBV20-1 and TRBJ2-3; D is unclear. The V end was cut by 6 bases, the J end by 5 bases, with 9 bases between. The CDR3 length is 11 residues. Germline V CDR1 and CDR2: DFQATT, SNEGSKA (reference sequence). CDR3 in amino acids: CSAPTGDTQYF. CDR3 coding DNA: TGCAGTGCCCCGACGGGAGATACGCAGTATTTT.

This chain links TRBV5-1 with TRBJ2-2; D gene unclear. V was trimmed by 5 bases and J by 0 bases, leaving 11 bases between them. Germline CDR1 is SGHRS and CDR2 is YFSETQ. This CDR3 spans 15 amino acids. DNA of the CDR3: TGCGCCAGCAGGACGTATACTACGAACACCGGGGAGCTGTTTTTT. This sequence encodes CASRTYTTNTGELFF.

This clonotype was seen a handful of times. The V call is TRBV5-1, the J call TRBJ2-3; no firm D call. Trimming shortened V by 0 bases and J by 6 bases, and 8 bases separated the two germline ends. This CDR3 comprises 13 residues. Germline V gene data show CDR1 as SGHRS and CDR2 as YFSETQ. In DNA form, the CDR3 reads TGCGCCAGCAGCTTGGCCACGGACGATACGCAGTATTTT. Its translation is CASSLATDDTQYF.

In its sample, this clonotype was seen many times. The chain is built from TRBV5-1 and TRBJ1-1; the D gene is possibly TRBD1 (5 bases). V lost 1 base, J lost 1 base, and 11 bases lay in between. CDR1 is SGHRS, CDR2 YFSETQ, per germline. This CDR3 spans 15 amino acids. The CDR3 here is CASSLITGTNTEAFF. CDR3 DNA: TGCGCCAGCAGCTTGATTACGGGGACGAACACTGAAGCTTTCTTT.

The genes are TRBV6-2 or TRBV6-3 and TRBJ2-7, with 8 bases identical to TRBD1. The ends lost 8 bases at V and 3 bases at J; junction bases unmatched: 6. The CDR3 is 13 amino acids. Germline lookup yields CDR1 MNHEY and CDR2 SVGEGT. This CDR3 is CASFGQGHYEQYF. For the CDR3, the DNA is TGTGCCAGCTTTGGACAGGGACACTACGAGCAGTACTTC.

This clonotype was detected a few times. The rearrangement joins TRBV6-1 to TRBJ1-1; D uncertain. Germline V gene data show CDR1 as MNHNS and CDR2 as SASEGT. Trimming removed 6 bases from V and 1 base from J, with 9 bases in between. The CDR3 covers 13 residues. CDR3 region: CASRRRQNTEAFF. The CDR3, as DNA: TGTGCCAGCAGGAGGAGGCAGAACACTGAAGCTTTCTTT.

The chain has TRBV2 and TRBJ2-4, with D perhaps given as TRBD1 or TRBD2 (5 bases each). There are 15 residues in the CDR3. Germline loops: CDR1 SNHLY, CDR2 FYNNEI. V was trimmed by 7 bases and J by 3 bases, leaving 16 bases between them. This CDR3 reads CASNLGDEVKNIQYF. The CDR3 nucleotides read TGTGCCAGCAATTTGGGGGATGAAGTCAAAAACATTCAGTACTTC.

This clonotype was observed many times. CDR3 protein: CASSLSSGRAGGELFF. CDR3 bases: TGTGCCAGCAGCCTATCTAGCGGGAGGGCCGGCGGGGAGCTGTTTTTT. The rearrangement uses TRBV28 and TRBJ2-2; 12 nucleotides line up with TRBD2. The CDR3 length is 16 residues. The junction had 9 bases not matched to a gene; V was cut back by 6 bases and J by 7 bases. Germline V gene sequence: CDR1 MDHEN, CDR2 SYDVKM. Looking up the rest from reference TRBV28 and TRBJ2-2 gives the full variable domain: DVKVTQSSRYLVKRTGEKVFLECVQDMDHENMFWYRQDPGLGLRLIYFSYDVKMKEKGDIPEGYSVSREKKERFSLILESASTNQTSMYLCASSLSSGRAGGELFFGEGSRLTVL.

In its sample, this clonotype was seen a few times. The chain employs TRBV20-1 and TRBJ2-7; the match to TRBD1 covers 8 bases. The CDR3 length is 14 residues. Unmatched junction bases numbered 5, after V lost 2 bases and J lost 2 bases. The germline V gene encodes CDR1 DFQATT and CDR2 SNEGSKA (reference sequence). The CDR3 sequence is CSARKTGVTYEQYF. DNA for the CDR3: TGCAGTGCTAGAAAGACAGGGGTTACCTACGAGCAGTACTTC.

This clonotype was detected only a few times. The J gene is TRBJ2-5, the V gene TRBV20-1; the D is unclear. CDR1 is DFQATT and CDR2 is SNEGSKA in the germline V gene (reference sequence). Trimming removed 3 bases at V and 4 bases at J, with 15 bases between. This CDR3 spans 14 amino acids. The CDR3: CSARLGSNRETQYF. For the CDR3, the DNA is TGCAGTGCTAGGCTCGGTAGCAACAGAGAGACCCAGTACTTC.

CDR3 residues: CASSKVTGNQGYTF. The CDR3 region has the DNA TGTGCCAGCAGCAAAGTGACAGGGAACCAGGGCTACACCTTC. The rearrangement links TRBV6-1 to TRBJ1-2; TRBD1 matches at 7 bases. The CDR3 runs to 14 residues. The V and J ends lost 6 bases and 8 bases, in that order; junction bases with no gene match: 12. Germline values: CDR1 MNHNS, CDR2 SASEGT.

This clonotype appeared a few times. The V gene is TRBV10-3, the J gene TRBJ1-5; no clear D gene. Germline assignment: CDR1 ENHRY and CDR2 SYGVKD. CDR3 length equals 13 residues. V was shortened by 8 bases and J by 7 bases, with 15 bases between the two germline ends. Written as DNA, the CDR3 is TGTGCCATCCAGGCGGACGGCTCCCAGCCCCAGCATTTT. Encoded protein: CAIQADGSQPQHF.

This clonotype was seen more than once but under ten times. The genes are TRBV15 and TRBJ2-7; 9 positions match TRBD1. This CDR3 comprises 14 residues. J gave up 2 bases and V 4 bases, and 3 bases lay outside the gene matches. Germline CDR1 reads LNHNV; CDR2 reads YYDKDF (reference sequence). CDR3 sequence reads: CATSTDRGTYEQYF. The CDR3 bases are TGTGCCACCAGCACGGACAGGGGAACCTACGAGCAGTACTTC.

This clonotype was seen at least ten times. The chain carries TRBV29-1 and TRBJ2-1; D unclear. This CDR3 region has 12 residues. V was pared by 6 bases and J by 3 bases, with 9 bases between. Germline loops: CDR1 SQVTM, CDR2 ANQGSEA. Here the CDR3 DNA reads TGCAGCGTGGGCAGCTTCTACAATGAGCAGTTCTTC. Protein sequence: CSVGSFYNEQFF.

The chain employs TRBV5-6 and TRBJ2-3; D remains ambiguous. V shed 6 bases and J shed 9 bases, with 14 bases lying between them. The CDR3 is 12 amino acids. Germline loops: CDR1 SGHDT, CDR2 YYEEEE. CDR3 protein: CASTLFWETQYF. The CDR3 nucleotides are TGTGCCAGCACCCTATTCTGGGAAACGCAGTATTTT.

In this sample, this clonotype turned up a few times. V gene TRBV29-1 combines with J gene TRBJ1-4; 12 positions match TRBD1. Per germline, CDR1 SQVTM and CDR2 ANQGSEA. The trim removed 5 bases at V and 3 bases at J, leaving 4 bases unmatched. The CDR3 runs to 15 residues. Written as DNA, the CDR3 is TGCAGCGTTTCCGGGACAGGGGGCCCTAATGAAAAACTGTTTTTT. This sequence encodes CSVSGTGGPNEKLFF.

The J gene is TRBJ2-1, the V gene TRBV7-8, with D unclear. Trimming took off 5 bases at V and 1 base at J, with 9 bases between the two ends. In germline, CDR1 is SGHVS, CDR2 FQNEAQ. This CDR3 has 14 amino acids. CDR3 DNA: TGTGCCAGCAGCCCCAGACGGTCCTACAATGAGCAGTTCTTC. This codes for CASSPRRSYNEQFF.

This clonotype was seen a handful of times. The chain links TRBV24-1 to TRBJ2-7; 8 bases map to TRBD2. V trimming: 5 bases; J trimming: 5 bases; junction bases outside the gene matches: 7. CDR1 KGHDR and CDR2 SFDVKD come from the germline V gene. The CDR3 extends over 14 amino acids. CDR3 DNA: TGTGCCACCAGTGGCGGGGGGCCCACCGACGAGCAGTACTTC. Its translation: CATSGGGPTDEQYF.

This clonotype was counted at least ten times. This sequence joins TRBV5-1 and TRBJ2-3; D might be TRBD1 or TRBD2, each matching 5 bases. The CDR3 contains 15 residues. V gave up 0 bases and J gave up 4 bases, with 12 bases separating them. Looked up from germline, CDR1 is SGHRS and CDR2 is YFSETQ. The chain's CDR3 is CASSLEHRGADTQYF. DNA for the CDR3: TGCGCCAGCAGCTTGGAACACCGAGGGGCAGATACGCAGTATTTT.